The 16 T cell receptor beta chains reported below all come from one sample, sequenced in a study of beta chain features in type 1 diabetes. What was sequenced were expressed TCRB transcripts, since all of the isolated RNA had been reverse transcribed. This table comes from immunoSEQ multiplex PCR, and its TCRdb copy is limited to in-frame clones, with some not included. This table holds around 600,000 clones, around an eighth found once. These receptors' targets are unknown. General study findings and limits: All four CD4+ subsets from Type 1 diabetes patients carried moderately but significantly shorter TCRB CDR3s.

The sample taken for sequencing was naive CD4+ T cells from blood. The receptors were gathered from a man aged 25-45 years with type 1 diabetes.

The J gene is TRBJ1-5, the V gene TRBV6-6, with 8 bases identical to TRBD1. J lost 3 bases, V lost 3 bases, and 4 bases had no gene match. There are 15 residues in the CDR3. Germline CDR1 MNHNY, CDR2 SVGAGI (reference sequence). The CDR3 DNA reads TGTGCCAGCAGTTATTCGGGACAGGTCAATCAGCCCCAGCATTTT. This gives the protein CASSYSGQVNQPQHF.

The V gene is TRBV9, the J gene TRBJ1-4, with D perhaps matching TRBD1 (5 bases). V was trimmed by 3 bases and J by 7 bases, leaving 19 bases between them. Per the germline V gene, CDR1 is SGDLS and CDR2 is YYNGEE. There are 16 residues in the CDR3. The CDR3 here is CASSGTSGRAGEKLFF. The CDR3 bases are TGTGCCAGCAGCGGAACTTCTGGCAGGGCAGGTGAAAAACTGTTTTTT.

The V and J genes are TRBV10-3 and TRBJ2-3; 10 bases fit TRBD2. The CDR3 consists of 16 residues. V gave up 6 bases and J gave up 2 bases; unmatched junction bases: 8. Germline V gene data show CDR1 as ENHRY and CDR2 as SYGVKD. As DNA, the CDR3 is TGTGCCATCAGGCGGCCAGCGGGGGGGCACACAGATACGCAGTATTTT. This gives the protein CAIRRPAGGHTDTQYF.

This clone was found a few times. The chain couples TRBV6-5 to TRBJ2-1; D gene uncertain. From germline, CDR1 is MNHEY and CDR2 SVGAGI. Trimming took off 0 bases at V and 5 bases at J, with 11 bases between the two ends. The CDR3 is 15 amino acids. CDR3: CASSYSKWANNEQFF. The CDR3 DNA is TGTGCCAGCAGTTACTCGAAGTGGGCCAACAATGAGCAGTTCTTC.

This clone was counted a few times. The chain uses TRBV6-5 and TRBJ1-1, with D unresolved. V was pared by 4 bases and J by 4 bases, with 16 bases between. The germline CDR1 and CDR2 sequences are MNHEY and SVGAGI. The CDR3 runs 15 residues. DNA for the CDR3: TGTGCCAGCAGTTCAATTCTGAACGCGGCCACTGAAGCTTTCTTT. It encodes CASSSILNAATEAFF.

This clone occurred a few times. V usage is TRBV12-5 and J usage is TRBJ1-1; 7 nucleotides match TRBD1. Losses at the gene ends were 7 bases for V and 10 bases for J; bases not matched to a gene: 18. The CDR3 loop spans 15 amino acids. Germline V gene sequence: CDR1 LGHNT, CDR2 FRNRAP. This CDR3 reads CASARTGQSMDGAFF. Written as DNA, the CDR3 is TGTGCTAGTGCCCGAACGGGACAGAGTATGGATGGAGCTTTCTTT. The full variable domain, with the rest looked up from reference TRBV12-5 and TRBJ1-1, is DARVTQTPRHKVTEMGQEVTMRCQPILGHNTVFWYRQTMMQGLELLAYFRNRAPLDDSGMPKDRFSAEMPDATLATLKIQPSEPRDSAVYFCASARTGQSMDGAFFGQGTRLTVV.

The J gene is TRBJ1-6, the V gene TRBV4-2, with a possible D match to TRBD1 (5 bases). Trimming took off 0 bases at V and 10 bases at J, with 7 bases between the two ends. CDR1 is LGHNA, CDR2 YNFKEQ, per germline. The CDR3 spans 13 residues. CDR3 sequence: CASSQEKGSPLHF. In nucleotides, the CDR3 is TGTGCCAGCAGCCAAGAGAAGGGGTCACCCCTCCACTTT.

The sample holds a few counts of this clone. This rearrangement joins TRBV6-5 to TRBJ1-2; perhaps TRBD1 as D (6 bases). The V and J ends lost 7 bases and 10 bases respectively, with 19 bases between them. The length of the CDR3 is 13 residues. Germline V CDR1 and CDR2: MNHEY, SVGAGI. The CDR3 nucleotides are TGTGCCAGCACCAGTTTAGACTCAGGGGACTACACCTTC. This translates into CASTSLDSGDYTF.

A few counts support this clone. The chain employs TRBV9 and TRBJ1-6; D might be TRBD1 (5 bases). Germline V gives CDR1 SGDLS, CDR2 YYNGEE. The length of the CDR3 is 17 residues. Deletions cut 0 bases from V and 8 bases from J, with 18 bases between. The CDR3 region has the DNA TGTGCCAGCAGCGTAGCCAGGGACCTGATCGGCGATTCACCCCTCCACTTT. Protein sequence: CASSVARDLIGDSPLHF.

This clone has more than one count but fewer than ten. In DNA, the CDR3 is TGTGCCTCTGGGACAGCCTACGAGCAGTACTTC. As protein: CASGTAYEQYF. The chain is built from TRBV30 and TRBJ2-5; 7 nucleotides line up with TRBD1. The J call may be faulty, since TRBJ2-7 better matches the DNA end. CDR3 length: 11 residues. Germline loops: CDR1 GTSNPN, CDR2 SVGIG (reference sequence).

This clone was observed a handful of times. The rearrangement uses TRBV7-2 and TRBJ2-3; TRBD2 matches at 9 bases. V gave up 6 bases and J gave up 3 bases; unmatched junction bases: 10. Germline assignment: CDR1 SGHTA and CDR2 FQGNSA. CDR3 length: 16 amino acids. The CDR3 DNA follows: TGTGCCAGCAGTTTTCTTCTAGCGGGGAAAACAGATACGCAGTATTTT. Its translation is CASSFLLAGKTDTQYF.

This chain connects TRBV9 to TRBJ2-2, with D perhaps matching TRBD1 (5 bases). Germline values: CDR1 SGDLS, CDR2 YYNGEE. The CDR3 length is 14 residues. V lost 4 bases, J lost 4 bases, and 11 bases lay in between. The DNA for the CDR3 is TGTGCCAGCAGCCTGCTGGGGCCCACCGGGGAGCTGTTTTTT. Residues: CASSLLGPTGELFF.

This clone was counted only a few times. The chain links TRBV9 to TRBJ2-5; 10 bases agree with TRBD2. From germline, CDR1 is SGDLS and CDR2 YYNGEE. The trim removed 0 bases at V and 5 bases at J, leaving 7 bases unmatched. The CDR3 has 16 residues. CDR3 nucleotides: TGTGCCAGCAGCGTAGCCCCTAGCGGGGGATCCGAGACCCAGTACTTC. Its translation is CASSVAPSGGSETQYF.

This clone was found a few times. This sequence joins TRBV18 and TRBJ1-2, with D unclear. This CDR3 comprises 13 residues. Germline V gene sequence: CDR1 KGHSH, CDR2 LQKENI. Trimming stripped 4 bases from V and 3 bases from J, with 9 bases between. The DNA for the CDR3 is TGTGCCAGCTCACTGGGCCGGGACTATGGCTACACCTTC. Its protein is CASSLGRDYGYTF.

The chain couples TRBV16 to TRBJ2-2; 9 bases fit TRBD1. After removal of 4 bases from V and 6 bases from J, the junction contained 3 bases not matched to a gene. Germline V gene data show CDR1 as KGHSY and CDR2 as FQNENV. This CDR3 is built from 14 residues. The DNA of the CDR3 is TGTGCCAGCAGCCGATACAGGGGGCCCGGGGAGCTGTTTTTT. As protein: CASSRYRGPGELFF.

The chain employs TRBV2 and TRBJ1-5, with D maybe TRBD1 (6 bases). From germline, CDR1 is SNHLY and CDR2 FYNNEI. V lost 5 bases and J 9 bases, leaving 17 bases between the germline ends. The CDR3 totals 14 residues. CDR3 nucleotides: TGTGCCAGCAGTCCAAGACAGGAGGGTGTGCCCCAGCATTTT. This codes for CASSPRQEGVPQHF.